The 11 T cell receptor beta chains listed next were all sequenced from one sample in a study of blood T cell repertoires in COVID-19. The method was immunoSEQ multiplex PCR; TCRdb's version includes in-frame clones alone and lacks a portion of them. The data contain 47,000 or so clones, around 82% of them singletons. Specimen: peripheral blood. Every receptor here comes from a woman aged 55-70 years with acute or convalescent COVID-19.

The chain combines TRBV7-2 with TRBJ1-5; D uncertain. The CDR3 runs 15 residues. Germline values: CDR1 SGHTA, CDR2 FQGNSA. Between the trimmed V and J ends, which lost 1 base and 4 bases, there was a span of 11 bases. The CDR3 region has the DNA TGTGCCAGCAGCTTAGAAGGGTGGGAGAATCAGCCCCAGCATTTT. This encodes CASSLEGWENQPQHF.

V is TRBV28 and J is TRBJ1-1, with TRBD1 matching over 9 bases. Per germline, CDR1 MDHEN and CDR2 SYDVKM. The CDR3 is made up of 14 amino acids. After removal of 7 bases from V and 3 bases from J, the junction contained 6 bases not matched to a gene. The CDR3 region has the DNA TGTGCCAGCATACAGGGGGCTGTGTACACTGAAGCTTTCTTT. Its protein is CASIQGAVYTEAFF.

This chain joins TRBV6-1 and TRBJ1-5; D is ambiguous. Germline CDR1 MNHNS, CDR2 SASEGT. The CDR3 covers 13 residues. The V and J ends lost 2 bases and 9 bases respectively, with 11 bases between them. The CDR3 DNA is TGTGCCAGCAGTGAAACAGTATCGAGGCCCCAGCATTTT. Translating it yields CASSETVSRPQHF.

This chain joins TRBV7-3 and TRBJ1-1, with TRBD1 identical over 8 bases. The CDR3 has 15 amino acids. Germline lookup yields CDR1 SGHTA and CDR2 FQGTGA. Trimming at V came to 5 bases and at J to 4 bases, leaving 9 bases not matched to a gene. The CDR3 spells CASSPSQGAVTEAFF. CDR3 DNA: TGTGCCAGCAGCCCCAGCCAGGGGGCAGTCACTGAAGCTTTCTTT.

This chain links TRBV6-5 with TRBJ1-5, with a weak D call TRBD1 (6 bases). CDR3 size: 15 residues. CDR1 MNHEY and CDR2 SVGAGI come from the germline V gene. V lost 2 bases to trimming and J lost 4 bases, with 12 bases between them. The CDR3 region has the DNA TGTGCCAGCAGTTACCTGGGGCAGGGGAATCAGCCCCAGCATTTT. Protein sequence: CASSYLGQGNQPQHF.

The J gene is TRBJ1-1, the V gene TRBV11-3, with D perhaps TRBD1 (6 bases). In germline, CDR1 is SGHNT, CDR2 YENEEA. CDR3 length: 12 residues. Trimming took off 5 bases at V and 3 bases at J, with 7 bases between the two ends. The CDR3, as DNA: TGTGCCAGCAGCGGACAGTACACTGAAGCTTTCTTT. Amino acids: CASSGQYTEAFF.

The genes are TRBV30 and TRBJ2-5, with D unclear. The CDR3 consists of 13 residues. V was trimmed by 0 bases and J by 4 bases, leaving 9 bases between them. Germline V gives CDR1 GTSNPN, CDR2 SVGIG (reference sequence). CDR3 sequence (DNA): TGTGCCTGGAGTGTACGCGGTGGAGAGACCCAGTACTTC. It translates to CAWSVRGGETQYF.

The chain recombines TRBV18 with TRBJ1-2; D uncertain. Trimming took off 3 bases at V and 2 bases at J, with 7 bases between the two ends. The CDR3 totals 13 residues. Germline CDR1 reads KGHSH; CDR2 reads LQKENI. The CDR3 loop is CASSPGENYGYTF. In nucleotides, the CDR3 is TGTGCCAGCTCACCTGGAGAGAACTATGGCTACACCTTC. The full variable domain, rest sourced from reference TRBV18 and TRBJ1-2, is NAGVMQNPRHLVRRRGQEARLRCSPMKGHSHVYWYRQLPEEGLKFMVYLQKENIIDESGMPKERFSAEFPKEGPSILRIQQVVRGDSAAYFCASSPGENYGYTFGSGTRLTVV.

The chain recombines TRBV7-9 with TRBJ2-3, with 9 bases that match TRBD1. Trimming at V came to 5 bases and at J to 2 bases, leaving 2 bases not matched to a gene. CDR1 and CDR2 from the germline V gene are SEHNR and FQNEAQ (reference sequence). The CDR3 covers 14 residues. As DNA, the CDR3 is TGTGCCAGCAGCCGGGACAGGGCCACAGATACGCAGTATTTT. Translating gives CASSRDRATDTQYF.

The chain's CDR3 is CASSMTEESPLHF. CDR3 sequence (DNA): TGCGCCAGCAGCATGACAGAAGAATCACCCCTCCACTTT. V usage is TRBV5-1 and J usage is TRBJ1-6; maybe TRBD1 (5 bases). This CDR3 is 13 amino acids long. V was shortened by 4 bases and J by 10 bases, with 12 bases between the two germline ends. The germline V gene has CDR1 SGHRS and CDR2 YFSETQ.

The V and J genes are TRBV7-8 and TRBJ2-3; weak D call: TRBD2 (6 bases). CDR3 length: 13 amino acids. V was cut by 1 base and J by 7 bases, with 9 bases left in between. Germline CDR1 is SGHVS and CDR2 is FQNEAQ. CDR3: CASSLDRTNTQYF. Here the CDR3 DNA reads TGTGCCAGCAGCTTAGACCGGACTAATACGCAGTATTTT.